Listed below are T cell receptor beta chains from one sample, sequenced in a study of blood T cell repertoires in COVID-19. Some clones are missing from TCRdb's copy, which holds only in-frame ones; the method was immunoSEQ multiplex PCR. This table has some 40,000 clones, less than 70% appearing once. Material: peripheral blood. The receptor set was obtained from a man at least 80 years old with acute or convalescent COVID-19. Both conserved end residues are part of each CDR3. Fields, in order: J gene, V gene, CDR3 length, CDR3 protein.

TRBJ2-2	TRBV11-2	14	CASSRRGNTGELFF
TRBJ2-3	TRBV5-1	15	CASSPQVSSTDTQYF
TRBJ2-1	TRBV19	15	CASSLTSGDYNEQFF
TRBJ1-4	TRBV4-1	18	CASSPQGDGGLTNEKLFF
TRBJ2-1	TRBV5-5	15	CASSLASRRQAEQFF
TRBJ1-1	TRBV30	15	CAWEGGDSMNTEAFF
TRBJ2-2	TRBV30	15	CAWSAGQGNTGELFF
TRBJ2-1	TRBV27	20	CASSLLARQGQFSIYNEQFF
TRBJ2-7	TRBV27	13	CAGGRDGANEQYF
TRBJ1-2	TRBV5-4	15	CAGSLRGEGRHGYTF
TRBJ2-5	TRBV30	15	CAWMAGGATPTTQYF
TRBJ2-5	TRBV18	13	CASSPTVQETQYF
TRBJ2-1	TRBV7-2	15	CASSLTRESYNEQFF